Described below is a single TCR beta chain sequence and its context. The entry originates in a study of blood T cell repertoires in COVID-19. About the research overall: PBMCs, B-cell-depleted T cells, or T cells provided the cDNA or gDNA that made up the material.

Germline CDR1 and CDR2: KGHSH and LQKENI. Germline trimming cut 6 bases from V and 4 bases from J; bases unmatched to any gene: 9. This CDR3 is 16 amino acids long. Enrolled during active infection, Seattle patients were then followed longitudinally. Assay: immunoSEQ multiplex PCR; the TCRdb copy retains only in-frame clones and omits some. Counted here are approximately 210,000 clones, under 85% occurring once; the ten biggest clones make up around 7.8%. This TCR was sampled from a woman of 80 years or more with COVID-19, enrolled during active disease. The sequencing input was peripheral blood. The chain links TRBV18 to TRBJ2-2; 9 positions agree with TRBD1. CDR3 in amino acids: CASSLLGTGSTGELFF. The CDR3 DNA follows: TGTGCCAGCTCCCTTCTGGGGACAGGGAGCACCGGGGAGCTGTTTTTT.